Each of the 26 T cell receptor beta chains below was sequenced from the same sample in a study of blood T cell repertoires in COVID-19. Produced via immunoSEQ multiplex PCR; TCRdb's table is partial and in-frame only. This table has about 530,000 clones, approximately 91% appearing once. The sequenced sample was peripheral blood. These receptors originate from a woman between 50 and 59 years old with COVID-19, enrolled during active disease.

This chain uses TRBV11-2 with TRBJ1-3, with TRBD1 identical over 7 bases. The CDR3 length is 16 residues. Germline V gene lookup returns CDR1 SGHAT and CDR2 FQNNGV. The V gene end was trimmed by 2 bases and the J gene end by 3 bases; junction bases not matched to a gene: 7. The CDR3 protein is CASSLRQGGYGNTIYF. CDR3 DNA sequence: TGTGCCAGCAGCTTAAGGCAGGGGGGCTATGGAAACACCATATATTTT.

This sequence joins TRBV6-5 and TRBJ1-5, with a possible D match to TRBD1 (5 bases). V was shortened by 8 bases and J by 7 bases, with 15 bases between the two germline ends. The CDR3 has 13 residues. Germline V gene lookup returns CDR1 MNHEY and CDR2 SVGAGI. The CDR3 region is CASGAGGRQPQHF. In nucleotides, the CDR3 is TGTGCCAGCGGGGCGGGGGGGAGACAGCCCCAGCATTTT.

This chain uses TRBV9 with TRBJ1-5; the D is unclear. CDR1 and CDR2 from the germline V gene are SGDLS and YYNGEE. The ends were cut back, 4 bases at V and 2 bases at J, with 4 bases in the middle. The CDR3 covers 12 residues. The chain's CDR3 is CASSRGNQPQHF. The CDR3 nucleotides read TGTGCCAGCAGCCGAGGCAATCAGCCCCAGCATTTT.

The chain combines TRBV20-1 with TRBJ1-1; D ambiguous. The CDR3 sequence is 13 residues long. Looked up from germline, CDR1 is DFQATT and CDR2 is SNEGSKA (reference sequence). Deletions cut 3 bases from V and 3 bases from J, with 11 bases between. CDR3 coding DNA: TGCAGTGCTAGTTGGGCTGAAGACACTGAAGCTTTCTTT. Protein product: CSASWAEDTEAFF.

The V and J genes are TRBV28 and TRBJ2-7, with D unclear. The V and J ends lost 2 bases and 2 bases respectively, with 10 bases between them. CDR1 is MDHEN and CDR2 is SYDVKM in the germline V gene. The CDR3 is 14 residues long. The CDR3, as DNA: TGTGCCAGCAGTTTACATCACGGAGCCTACGAGCAGTACTTC. Translated, it gives CASSLHHGAYEQYF.

This clone was found once. The chain couples TRBV30 to TRBJ2-5, with D unresolved. Per the germline V gene, CDR1 is GTSNPN and CDR2 is SVGIG (reference sequence). V was cut by 0 bases and J by 5 bases, with 4 bases left in between. CDR3 length: 11 residues. The CDR3 is CAWSVIETQYF. The CDR3 nucleotides read TGTGCCTGGAGTGTTATTGAGACCCAGTACTTC.

The chain uses TRBV29-1 and TRBJ2-5; the D gene is possibly TRBD2 (5 bases). This CDR3 region has 14 residues. CDR1 and CDR2 from the germline V gene are SQVTM and ANQGSEA. For the CDR3, the DNA is TGCATTGCGAGGGTTCGGATAAACGAAGAGACCCAGTACTTC. Translation gives CIARVRINEETQYF. Full variable domain (outside the CDR3, taken from reference TRBV29-1 and TRBJ2-5): SAVISQKPSRDICQRGTSLTIQCQVDSQVTMMFWYRQQPGQSLTLIATANQGSEATYESGFVIDKFPISRPNLTFSTLTVSNMSPEDSSIYLCIARVRINEETQYFGPGTRLLVL.

The chain has TRBV27 and TRBJ2-3, with D maybe TRBD2 (5 bases). Trimming removed 6 bases from V and 2 bases from J, with 12 bases in between. There are 14 residues in the CDR3. Looked up from germline, CDR1 is MNHEY and CDR2 is SMNVEV (reference sequence). For the CDR3, the DNA is TGTGCCAGCAGCCGGGCGGGCTTCACAGATACGCAGTATTTT. Translating gives CASSRAGFTDTQYF.

The chain joins TRBV4-1 to TRBJ1-5, with 8 bases fitting TRBD1. CDR3 length: 15 amino acids. Germline CDR1 and CDR2: MGHRA and YSYEKL. V was pared by 4 bases and J by 7 bases, with 9 bases of the junction left unmatched. The CDR3: CASSRSQGAEQPQHF. CDR3 nucleotides: TGCGCCAGCAGCCGCAGCCAGGGGGCAGAACAGCCCCAGCATTTT.

Details on this clone: Other nucleotide sequences in the sample specify the same CDR3. J is TRBJ1-2 and V is TRBV9; 8 bases agree with TRBD1. Trimming cost V 6 bases and J 3 bases; bases outside gene matches: 7. This CDR3 has 14 residues. Germline loops: CDR1 SGDLS, CDR2 YYNGEE. CDR3 sequence reads: CASTPTGEDYGYTF. In DNA form, the CDR3 reads TGTGCCAGCACGCCGACAGGGGAGGACTATGGCTACACCTTC.

This clone was recorded a few times. The rearrangement links TRBV27 to TRBJ1-2, with a possible D match to TRBD1 (5 bases). In germline, CDR1 is MNHEY, CDR2 SMNVEV (reference sequence). The CDR3 contains 13 residues. V gave up 5 bases and J gave up 8 bases, with 15 bases separating them. This chain's CDR3 is CASSRPQGYGYTF. CDR3 nucleotides: TGTGCCAGCAGTCGTCCTCAGGGTTACGGCTACACCTTC.

The rearrangement links TRBV9 to TRBJ2-7; TRBD1 aligns across 8 bases. J lost 6 bases, V lost 4 bases, and 6 bases had no gene match. CDR3 length equals 13 residues. Germline V gene data show CDR1 as SGDLS and CDR2 as YYNGEE. CDR3 amino acids: CASSSPQGGEQYF. Here the CDR3 DNA reads TGTGCCAGCAGCTCACCACAGGGGGGCGAGCAGTACTTC.

The V gene is TRBV7-2, the J gene TRBJ2-3; 10 bases line up with TRBD2. The CDR3 runs to 15 residues. Germline V gives CDR1 SGHTA, CDR2 FQGNSA. Trimming at V came to 7 bases and at J to 2 bases, leaving 6 bases not matched to a gene. In DNA form, the CDR3 reads TGTGCCAGCACACCTCTAGCGGGGGTCACAGATACGCAGTATTTT. It codes for CASTPLAGVTDTQYF.

The V call is TRBV6-1, the J call TRBJ2-1; D might be TRBD2 (5 bases). Germline CDR1 reads MNHNS; CDR2 reads SASEGT. V was clipped by 1 base and J by 9 bases, with 10 bases between them. The CDR3 runs 13 residues. The CDR3 is CASSEVGVGEQFF. For the CDR3, the DNA is TGTGCCAGCAGTGAAGTCGGGGTAGGTGAGCAGTTCTTC.

J is TRBJ1-2 and V is TRBV24-1; 7 nucleotides align to TRBD1. V shed 4 bases, J shed 4 bases, and the junction held 11 bases outside the gene matches. CDR3 length equals 16 residues. Germline lookup yields CDR1 KGHDR and CDR2 SFDVKD. DNA of the CDR3: TGTGCCACCAGTGAAGGGGGCGCGTGGGCTTTCTATGGCTACACCTTC. As protein: CATSEGGAWAFYGYTF.

This chain connects TRBV11-1 to TRBJ2-1; TRBD2 matches 7 bases. The trim removed 1 base at V and 8 bases at J, leaving 5 bases unmatched. The CDR3 length is 14 residues. Germline V lookup: CDR1 SGHAT, CDR2 FQDESV (reference sequence). The CDR3 spells CASSLDAGVDEQFF. As DNA, the CDR3 is TGTGCCAGCAGCTTAGACGCGGGGGTGGATGAGCAGTTCTTC. Filled out from reference TRBV11-1 and TRBJ2-1, the complete variable domain reads EAEVAQSPRYKITEKSQAVAFWCDPISGHATLYWYRQILGQGPELLVQFQDESVVDDSQLPKDRFSAERLKGVDSTLKIQPAELGDSAMYLCASSLDAGVDEQFFGPGTRLTVL.

The V and J genes are TRBV7-8 and TRBJ2-3, with D maybe TRBD2 (7 bases). This CDR3 is built from 11 residues. V was trimmed by 11 bases and J by 6 bases, leaving 12 bases between them. The germline CDR1 and CDR2 sequences are SGHVS and FQNEAQ. In DNA, the CDR3 is TGTGCCTCCAAGGGGGGGGATACGCAGTATTTT. Its protein is CASKGGDTQYF. The full variable domain, in which reference TRBV7-8 and TRBJ2-3 provide the parts outside the CDR3, is GAGVSQSPRYKVAKRGQDVALRCDPISGHVSLFWYQQALGQGPEFLTYFQNEAQLDKSGLPSDRFFAERPEGSVSTLKIQRTQQEDSAVYLCASKGGDTQYFGPGTRLTVL.

The chain joins TRBV21-1 to TRBJ1-5; the table's D call TRBD1 went unverified against the DNA. TRBV21-1 is designated a pseudogene. The CDR3 runs to 15 residues. Written as DNA, the CDR3 is TGTGCCAGCTTAAAGGGGGTGGTGGTAGGTCAGCCCCAGCATTTT. Translated: CASLKGVVVGQPQHF.

This rearrangement joins TRBV20-1 to TRBJ1-2; D may be TRBD1 (5 bases). Trimming took 3 bases from V and 3 from J, leaving 14 bases between them. The germline CDR1 and CDR2 sequences are DFQATT and SNEGSKA (reference sequence). This CDR3 spans 14 amino acids. CDR3 loop: CSASGWGDDYGYTF. DNA for the CDR3: TGCAGTGCTAGTGGGTGGGGGGATGACTATGGCTACACCTTC.

CDR3 coding DNA: TGTGCCAGCAGTTCAGGGTGGGGTGAAAAACTGTTTTTT. Translation: CASSSGWGEKLFF. The gene calls are TRBV12-3 or TRBV12-4 and TRBJ1-4; D is perhaps TRBD1 (5 bases). V lost 4 bases, J lost 7 bases, and 10 bases lay in between. This CDR3 comprises 13 residues.

Concerning this clone itself: This same CDR3 is encoded by further DNA sequences in the sample. CDR3 in amino acids: CASSGQGSNQPQHF. In DNA form, the CDR3 reads TGTGCCAGCAGCGGACAGGGGAGCAATCAGCCCCAGCATTTT. The chain carries TRBV9 and TRBJ1-5; 8 positions match TRBD1. This CDR3 region has 14 residues. V lost 3 bases and J lost 1; bases outside the gene matches: 0. Germline V CDR1 and CDR2: SGDLS, YYNGEE.

The chain couples TRBV11-2 to TRBJ1-6; perhaps TRBD1 as D (5 bases). This CDR3 is 18 amino acids long. V gave up 5 bases and J gave up 1 base, with 18 bases separating them. In germline, CDR1 is SGHAT, CDR2 FQNNGV. The CDR3 DNA reads TGTGCCAGCAGCCGAGCCGTGGGGCTTGGATCCTATAATTCACCCCTCCACTTT. This gives the protein CASSRAVGLGSYNSPLHF.

This clone was recorded once. This chain joins TRBV27 and TRBJ1-2, with D hard to call. This CDR3 is built from 15 residues. The V gene's germline CDR1 is MNHEY and CDR2 SMNVEV (reference sequence). Trimming took off 2 bases at V and 4 bases at J, with 14 bases between the two ends. Written as DNA, the CDR3 is TGTGCCAGCAGTTTAGGCCAGGCGAGTATCTATGGCTACACCTTC. Protein sequence: CASSLGQASIYGYTF.

The V gene is TRBV3-1 (or the pseudogene TRBV3-2), the J gene TRBJ1-2, with 10 bases aligning to TRBD1. J gave up 2 bases and V 3 bases, and 9 bases lay outside the gene matches. CDR1 is LGHDT and CDR2 is YNNKEL in the germline V gene (reference sequence). The CDR3 totals 17 residues. The CDR3 spells CASSQPPGQGTNYGYTF. The CDR3 nucleotides read TGTGCCAGCAGCCAGCCCCCGGGACAGGGGACGAACTATGGCTACACCTTC.

The sample holds one count of this clone. The chain employs TRBV27 and TRBJ1-2; 10 nucleotides align to TRBD1. The V gene's germline CDR1 is MNHEY and CDR2 SMNVEV (reference sequence). This CDR3 spans 14 amino acids. V dropped 3 bases and J dropped 6; count of bases not matched to a gene: 4. The CDR3: CASSFRQGADGYTF. DNA for the CDR3: TGTGCCAGCAGTTTCAGACAGGGGGCTGATGGCTACACCTTC.

The chain carries TRBV5-1 and TRBJ2-3, with 13 nucleotides matching TRBD2. There are 17 residues in the CDR3. Unmatched junction bases numbered 4, after V lost 1 base and J lost 2 bases. Germline V gene lookup returns CDR1 SGHRS and CDR2 YFSETQ. This CDR3 reads CASSLRLAGGSTDTQYF. In DNA, the CDR3 is TGCGCCAGCAGCTTGAGACTAGCGGGGGGATCCACAGATACGCAGTATTTT.